Detailed here is one T cell receptor (beta chain). The data originate from a study of CD8 T cells in Susac syndrome. The Susac syndrome patients fit the recently defined diagnostic criteria for definite or probable disease. Random hexamers served to reverse transcribe about 0.5 to 1 ug RNA. TCRdb processed the immunoSEQ multiplex PCR reads anew with MiXCR; each CDR3 protein has one entry. In the table there are some 240,000 distinct CDR3 sequences, 95% to 97% of which are singletons. CDR1 DFQATT and CDR2 SNEGSKA come from the germline V gene (reference sequence). The CDR3 length is 15 residues. Trimming took 3 bases from V and 6 from J; bases not matched to a gene: 13.

This clonotype originated in a human donor with Susac syndrome. Sequencing was performed on CD4+ T cells from PBMCs. The rearrangement uses TRBV20-1 and TRBJ2-7, with 8 bases matching TRBD1. DNA for the CDR3: TGCAGTGCTAGGCTCGGGACAGGACCCGCTACCGAGCAGTACTTC. Translation: CSARLGTGPATEQYF.